The 2 T cell receptor beta chains below all came from one sample that was sequenced in a study of Tregs in tolerant kidney transplant recipients. The nonmyeloablative bone marrow transplants came from related graft donors, with transient mixed chimerism. The table came from immunoSEQ multiplex PCR; TCRdb's copy has only in-frame clones and leaves some out. The sample records tens of thousands of clones, 87% being singletons. The source material was CD4+ T cells from blood (PBMCs), sampled 6 months after the transplant. Source of these receptors: a human patient who received a combined kidney and bone marrow transplant. The graft donor may be the source of some T cells.

This chain joins TRBV15 and TRBJ2-7; perhaps TRBD1 as D (7 bases). V was clipped by 0 bases and J by 7 bases, with 13 bases between them. This CDR3 has 14 residues. Germline V gene lookup returns CDR1 LNHNV and CDR2 YYDKDF (reference sequence). The CDR3, as DNA: TGTGCCACCAGCAGAGAGATCAGGGGGGTTGAGCAGTACTTC. The encoded protein is CATSREIRGVEQYF.

This chain uses TRBV27 with TRBJ2-3, with 7 positions matching TRBD1. V lost 3 bases, J lost 3 bases, and 6 bases stayed unmatched. The CDR3 totals 15 residues. Germline loops: CDR1 MNHEY, CDR2 SMNVEV (reference sequence). The CDR3 sequence: CASSFIRGMTDTQYF. In DNA, the CDR3 is TGTGCCAGCAGTTTTATCAGGGGGATGACAGATACGCAGTATTTT.